This is a list of T cell receptor beta chains from one sample in a study of beta chain features in type 1 diabetes. Using immunoSEQ multiplex PCR, the repertoire was profiled, and TCRdb retains in-frame clones only, with some absent. The sample consists of a few hundred thousand clones, around 12% of them appearing once. Sample: naive CD4+ T cells from blood. These receptors were collected from a woman aged 18-30 years with type 1 diabetes. Each CDR3 is given with its conserved first and last residue. D genes are given only for firm matches. Where a row states a size, it is once, few, many or the class of an expanded clone; other rows omit it.

clone size | J gene | V gene | D gene | CDR3 DNA | CDR3 protein
few | TRBJ2-1 | TRBV5-1 | NA | TGCGCCAGCAGCACATATAGGGGCGCAGGGGCTGATCCTGAGCAGTTCTTC | CASSTYRGAGADPEQFF
NA | TRBJ2-1 | TRBV7-3 | NA | TGTGCCAGCGGGTACCCAGGAGGAGTTAGTAATGAGCAGTTCTTC | CASGYPGGVSNEQFF
NA | TRBJ2-3 | TRBV5-4 | NA | TGTGCCAGCAGCTTGAAGCGCACCTCCACAGATACGCAGTATTTT | CASSLKRTSTDTQYF
once | TRBJ2-2 | TRBV15 | TRBD2 | TGTGCCACCAGCAGAGCCCTAGCGGGAGTCATCGGGGAGCTGTTTTTT | CATSRALAGVIGELFF
few | TRBJ1-1 | TRBV19 | NA | TGTGCCAGTTCTCTGGACAGAGTGAACACTGAAGCTTTCTTT | CASSLDRVNTEAFF
few | TRBJ2-1 | TRBV19 | NA | TGTGCCAGTAGTATAGTGGGACGGGACAAGGGGTATGCTGAGCAGTTCTTC | CASSIVGRDKGYAEQFF
NA | TRBJ1-1 | TRBV30 | NA | TGTGCCTGGAACTCAGGGGCCACTGAAGCTTTCTTT | CAWNSGATEAFF
NA | TRBJ1-1 | TRBV13 | NA | TGTGCCAGCAGCTCCCGATCGGGGGGGACTGAAGCTTTCTTT | CASSSRSGGTEAFF
NA | TRBJ2-3 | TRBV7-9 | NA | TGTGCCAGCAGCTCCGGACAGATTTCTAGCACAGATACGCAGTATTTT | CASSSGQISSTDTQYF
few | TRBJ2-5 | TRBV9 | NA | TGTGCCAGCAGCCCGGCTAGCCAAGAGACCCAGTACTTC | CASSPASQETQYF
NA | TRBJ2-1 | TRBV7-3 | TRBD2 | TGTGCCAGCAGCTTGGGACTAGCGAATGAGCAGTTCTTC | CASSLGLANEQFF
NA | TRBJ2-4 | TRBV30 | TRBD1 | TGTGCCTGGAGTGCCCGGACAGGGGGGGTGACCAAAAACATTCAGTACTTC | CAWSARTGGVTKNIQYF
NA | TRBJ2-2 | TRBV5-1 | TRBD1 | TGCGCCAGCAGCTTGTCCCCGACAGGGACAAACACCGGGGAGCTGTTTTTT | CASSLSPTGTNTGELFF
NA | TRBJ2-3 | TRBV7-9 | NA | TGTGCCAGCAGCTTTACCGGAGATACGCAGTATTTT | CASSFTGDTQYF
NA | TRBJ2-3 | TRBV7-2 | NA | TGTGCCAGCAACCAGCGGACAGATACGCAGTATTTT | CASNQRTDTQYF
NA | TRBJ1-4 | TRBV27 | NA | TGTGCCAGCAGTTTTAACGGGGAGAGGGAAAAACTGTTTTTT | CASSFNGEREKLFF
few | TRBJ2-3 | TRBV7-2 | TRBD2 | TGTGCCAGCAGCTTGGCGGGAGGGTCCTGGGATACGCAGTATTTT | CASSLAGGSWDTQYF
NA | TRBJ2-1 | TRBV11-2 | TRBD1 | TGTGCCAGCAGCTTAGAACCGGACAGGGGTTCCTACAATGAGCAGTTCTTC | CASSLEPDRGSYNEQFF
few | TRBJ2-7 | TRBV6-5 | NA | TGTGCCAGCAGCCCGAACCGGGACACCTACGAGCAGTACTTC | CASSPNRDTYEQYF
NA | TRBJ1-5 | TRBV7-9 | TRBD1 | TGTGCCAGCAGCTTAGCGGGACAGGGAAATCAGCCCCAGCATTTT | CASSLAGQGNQPQHF
NA | TRBJ2-7 | TRBV4-3 | NA | TGCGCCAGCAGCCAAGGTGGGGGCATCTACGAGCAGTACTTC | CASSQGGGIYEQYF
few | TRBJ2-2 | TRBV18 | NA | TGTGCCAGCTCACCACCTGGTGCGGGAATGACCACCGGGGAGCTGTTTTTT | CASSPPGAGMTTGELFF
NA | TRBJ2-7 | TRBV27 | NA | TGTGCCAGCAGTTTGTCCACTTTATACGAGCAGTACTTC | CASSLSTLYEQYF
NA | TRBJ2-5 | TRBV11-3 | NA | TGTGCCAGCAGCCCGGACAACCAAGAGACCCAGTACTTC | CASSPDNQETQYF
NA | TRBJ2-2 | TRBV29-1 | TRBD1 | TGCAGCGCCGTCGGGACAGCCCCCGGGGAGCTGTTTTTT | CSAVGTAPGELFF